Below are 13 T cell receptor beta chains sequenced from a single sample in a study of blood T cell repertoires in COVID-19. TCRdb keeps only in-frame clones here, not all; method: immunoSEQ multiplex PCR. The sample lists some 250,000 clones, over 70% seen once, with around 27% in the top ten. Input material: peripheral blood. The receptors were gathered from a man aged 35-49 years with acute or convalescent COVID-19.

The CDR3 loop reads CASSPKLRSSGRNNEQFF. The CDR3 DNA is TGTGCCAGCAGCCCAAAACTCAGATCTAGCGGGAGGAACAATGAGCAGTTCTTC. The chain employs TRBV9 and TRBJ2-1, with 11 nucleotides matching TRBD2. V gave up 4 bases and J gave up 5 bases; unmatched junction bases: 14. There are 18 residues in the CDR3. CDR1 SGDLS and CDR2 YYNGEE come from the germline V gene.

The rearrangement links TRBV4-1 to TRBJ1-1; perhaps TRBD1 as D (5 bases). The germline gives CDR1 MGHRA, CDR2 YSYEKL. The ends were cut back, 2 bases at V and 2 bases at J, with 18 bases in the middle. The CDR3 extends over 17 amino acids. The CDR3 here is CASSQLYIPDRNTEAFF. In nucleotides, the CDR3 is TGCGCCAGCAGCCAACTTTACATTCCAGACAGAAACACTGAAGCTTTCTTT.

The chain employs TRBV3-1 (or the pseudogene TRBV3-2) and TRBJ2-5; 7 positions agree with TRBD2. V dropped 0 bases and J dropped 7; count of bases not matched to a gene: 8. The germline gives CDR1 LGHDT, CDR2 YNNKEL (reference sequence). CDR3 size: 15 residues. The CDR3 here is CASSQDHGGMGTQYF. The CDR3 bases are TGTGCCAGCAGCCAAGATCACGGGGGGATGGGGACCCAGTACTTC.

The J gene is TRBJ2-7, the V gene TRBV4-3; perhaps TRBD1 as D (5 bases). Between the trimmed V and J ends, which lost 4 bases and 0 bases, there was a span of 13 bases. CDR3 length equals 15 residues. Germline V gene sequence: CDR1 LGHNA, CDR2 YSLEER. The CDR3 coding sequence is TGCGCCAGCAGCCCCCAGGCAGGGTTCTCCTACGAGCAGTACTTC. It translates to CASSPQAGFSYEQYF.

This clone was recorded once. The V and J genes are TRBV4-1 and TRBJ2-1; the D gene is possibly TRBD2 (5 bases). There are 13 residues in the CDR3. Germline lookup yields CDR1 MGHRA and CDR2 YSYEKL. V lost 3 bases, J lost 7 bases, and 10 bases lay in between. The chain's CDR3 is CASSQQLVNEQFF. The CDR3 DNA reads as TGCGCCAGCAGCCAGCAACTAGTAAATGAGCAGTTCTTC.

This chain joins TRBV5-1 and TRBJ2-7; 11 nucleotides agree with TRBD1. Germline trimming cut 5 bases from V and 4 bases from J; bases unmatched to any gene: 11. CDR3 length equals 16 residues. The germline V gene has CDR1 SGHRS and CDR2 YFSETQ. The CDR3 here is CASSFLGTGGAYEQYF. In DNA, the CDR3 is TGCGCCAGCAGTTTCCTTGGGACAGGGGGAGCATACGAGCAGTACTTC.

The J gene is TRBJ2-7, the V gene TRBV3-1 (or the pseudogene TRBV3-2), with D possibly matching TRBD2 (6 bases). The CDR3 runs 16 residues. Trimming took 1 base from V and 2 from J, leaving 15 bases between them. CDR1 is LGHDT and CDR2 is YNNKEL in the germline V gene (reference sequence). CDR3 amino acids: CASSQVRGTLTYEQYF. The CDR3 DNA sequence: TGTGCCAGCAGCCAAGTTCGCGGGACGCTAACCTACGAGCAGTACTTC.

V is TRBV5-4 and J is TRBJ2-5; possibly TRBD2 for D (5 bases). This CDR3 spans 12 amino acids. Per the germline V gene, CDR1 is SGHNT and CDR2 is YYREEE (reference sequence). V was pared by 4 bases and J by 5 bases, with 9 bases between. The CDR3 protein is CASSPPGETQYF. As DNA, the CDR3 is TGTGCCAGCAGCCCACCGGGGGAGACCCAGTACTTC.

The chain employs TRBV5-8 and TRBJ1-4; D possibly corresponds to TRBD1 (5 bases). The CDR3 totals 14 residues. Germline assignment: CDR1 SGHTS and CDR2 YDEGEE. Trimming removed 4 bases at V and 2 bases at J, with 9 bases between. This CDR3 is CASSGGLTNEKLFF. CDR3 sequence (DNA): TGTGCCAGCAGCGGGGGACTGACTAATGAAAAACTGTTTTTT.

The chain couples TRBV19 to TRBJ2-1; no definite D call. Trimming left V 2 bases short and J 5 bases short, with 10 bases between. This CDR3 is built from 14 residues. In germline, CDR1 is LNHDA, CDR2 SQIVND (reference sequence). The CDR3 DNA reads TGTGCCAGTAGTATACTCGGCGGAAACAATGAGCAGTTCTTC. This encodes CASSILGGNNEQFF.

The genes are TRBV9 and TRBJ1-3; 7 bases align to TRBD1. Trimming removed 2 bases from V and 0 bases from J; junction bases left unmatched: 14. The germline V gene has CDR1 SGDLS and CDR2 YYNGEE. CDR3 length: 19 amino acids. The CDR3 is CASSVSPGQNRFSGNTIYF. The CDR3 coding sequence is TGTGCCAGCAGCGTTTCTCCGGGACAGAATCGTTTCTCTGGAAACACCATATATTTT.

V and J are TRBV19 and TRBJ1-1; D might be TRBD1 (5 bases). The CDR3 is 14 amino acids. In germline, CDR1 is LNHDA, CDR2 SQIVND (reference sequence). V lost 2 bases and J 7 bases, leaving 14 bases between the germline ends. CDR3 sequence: CASSIRVGGYEAFF. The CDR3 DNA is TGTGCCAGTAGTATAAGGGTGGGGGGGTATGAAGCTTTCTTT.

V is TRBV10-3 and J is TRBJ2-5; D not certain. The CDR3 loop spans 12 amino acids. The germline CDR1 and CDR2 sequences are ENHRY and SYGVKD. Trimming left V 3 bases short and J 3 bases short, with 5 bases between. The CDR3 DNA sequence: TGTGCCATCAGTGAAACAGAAGAGACCCAGTACTTC. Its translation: CAISETEETQYF.